The sequence of this TCR beta chain was determined in a study of cytomegalovirus exposure and HLA in healthy donors. The PCR ran on 60 Vbeta and 13 Jbeta primers. As handled by the study authors: It was a later analysis that counted roughly 80 million unique TCR beta chains, of which roughly 10 million were shared. Here immunoSEQ multiplex PCR was the method, and the copy in TCRdb shows in-frame clones only, minus some. The V and J calls and the clone size are those of that table, but D and trimming were determined from the DNA. The repertoire holds about 180,000 clones, with around 78% as singletons. CDR1 and CDR2 from the germline V gene are SGHKS and YYEKEE (reference sequence). The ends were cut back, 3 bases at V and 1 base at J, with 10 bases in the middle. This CDR3 is 14 amino acids long. Overall study findings and caveats: Across donors, sequencing depth was assumed by presence/absence analyses to be roughly uniform. The listing of 150 to 200 TCR beta chains classed them as cytomegalovirus-associated. Productive status was seen about 90% or about 30% of the time for most TCR beta V segments in an earlier analysis.

About this clone: Its antigen is currently unknown.

V is TRBV5-5 and J is TRBJ1-2; D is ambiguous. The clonotype was recovered from a woman aged 45-65 years in good health and CMV-seropositive. The sequencing sample was made of PBMCs. CDR3 nucleotides: TGTGCCAGCAGCTCAGGTTACCTTAACTATGGCTACACCTTC. Residues: CASSSGYLNYGYTF.